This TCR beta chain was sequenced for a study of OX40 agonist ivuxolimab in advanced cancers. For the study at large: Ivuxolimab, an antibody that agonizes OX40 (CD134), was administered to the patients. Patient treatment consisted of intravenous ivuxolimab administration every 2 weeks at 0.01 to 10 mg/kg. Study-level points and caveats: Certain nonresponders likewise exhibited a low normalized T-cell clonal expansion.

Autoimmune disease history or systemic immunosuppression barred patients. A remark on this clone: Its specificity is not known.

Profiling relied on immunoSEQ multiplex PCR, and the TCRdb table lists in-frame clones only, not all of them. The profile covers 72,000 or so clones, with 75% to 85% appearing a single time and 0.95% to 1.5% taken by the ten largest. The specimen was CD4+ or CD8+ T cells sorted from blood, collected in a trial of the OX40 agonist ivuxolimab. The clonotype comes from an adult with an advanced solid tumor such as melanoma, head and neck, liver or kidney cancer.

Here the CDR3 reads CASSPGTGGGETQYF. DNA for the CDR3: TGTGCCAGCAGCCCGGGGACAGGTGGGGGAGAGACCCAGTACTTC. The V gene is TRBV5-6, the J gene TRBJ2-5; 8 bases match TRBD1. The V and J ends lost 4 bases and 4 bases, in that order; junction bases with no gene match: 9. The CDR3 runs 15 residues. The germline V gene encodes CDR1 SGHDT and CDR2 YYEEEE.